Following are 4 T cell receptor beta chains from one sample sequenced in a study of identical twins (dated by TCRdb to about 2016). The library came from 5' RACE. TCRdb shows the sequencer as Illumina HiSeq 2000. The raw public data were reprocessed by TCRdb itself: fastp quality trimming at Q25, MiXCR clonotype calling, in-frame beta chains only. Merged by CDR3 protein, the rows form single entries marked with the most common genes and DNA. This sample gives approximately 220,000 distinct CDR3 sequences in total; 7.5% of them show up just once. The top ten clonotypes cover just under 2% of the sample. This same sample was also taken into another study, of yellow fever vaccine responses in identical twins.

Sequencing was performed on memory (CD45RO+) T cells sorted from blood. The cell subset or site label, read with the paper, signifies: CD45RO+ enriched T cells. Source of these receptors: a young woman in good health.

V is TRBV20-1 and J is TRBJ2-1; TRBD2 agrees at 9 bases. Germline V gene sequence: CDR1 DFQATT, CDR2 SNEGSKA (reference sequence). The J segment lost 7 bases and the V segment lost 6 bases, leaving 7 bases of the junction unmatched. The CDR3 length is 13 residues. The CDR3 sequence: CSARGRAENEQFF. The CDR3 coding sequence is TGCAGTGCGCGCGGGAGGGCCGAGAATGAGCAGTTCTTC.

The CDR3 DNA is TGCAGTGCTAGAGATCTTCGACTGGGCACAGATACGCAGTATTTT. Translating it yields CSARDLRLGTDTQYF. V gene TRBV20-1 combines with J gene TRBJ2-3; D uncertain. Trimming removed 0 bases at V and 1 base at J, with 11 bases between. Germline V gene lookup returns CDR1 DFQATT and CDR2 SNEGSKA (reference sequence). The CDR3 consists of 15 residues.

This clonotype was counted many times. The gene calls are TRBV7-8 and TRBJ2-1; D is unresolved. The CDR3 runs 17 residues. Germline V gene sequence: CDR1 SGHVS, CDR2 FQNEAQ. V lost 1 base and J lost 2, with 15 bases in between. The CDR3 here is CASSLGSSTSPYNEQFF. The DNA of the CDR3 is TGTGCCAGCAGCTTAGGGTCGAGCACCAGCCCCTACAATGAGCAGTTCTTC. Full variable domain (outside the CDR3, taken from reference TRBV7-8 and TRBJ2-1): GAGVSQSPRYKVAKRGQDVALRCDPISGHVSLFWYQQALGQGPEFLTYFQNEAQLDKSGLPSDRFFAERPEGSVSTLKIQRTQQEDSAVYLCASSLGSSTSPYNEQFFGPGTRLTVL.

This clonotype came up a few times. This rearrangement joins TRBV12-3 or TRBV12-4 to TRBJ2-1, with TRBD2 matching 7 bases. Trimming cost V 6 bases and J 9 bases; bases outside gene matches: 11. This CDR3 has 14 residues. CDR3 region: CASRHGGRAIEQFF. In DNA, the CDR3 is TGTGCCAGCAGGCACGGGGGGAGGGCCATTGAGCAGTTCTTC.